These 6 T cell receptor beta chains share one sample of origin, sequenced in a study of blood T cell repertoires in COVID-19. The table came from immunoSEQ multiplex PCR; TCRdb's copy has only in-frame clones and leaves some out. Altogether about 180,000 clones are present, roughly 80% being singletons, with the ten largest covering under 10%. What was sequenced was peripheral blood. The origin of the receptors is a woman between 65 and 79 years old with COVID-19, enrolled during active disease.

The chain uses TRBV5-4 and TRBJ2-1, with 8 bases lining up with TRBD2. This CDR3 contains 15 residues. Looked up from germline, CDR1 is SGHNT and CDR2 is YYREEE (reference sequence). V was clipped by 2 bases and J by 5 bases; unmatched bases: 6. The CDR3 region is CASSFPTGGDNEQFF. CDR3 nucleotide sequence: TGTGCCAGCAGCTTCCCAACGGGAGGGGACAATGAGCAGTTCTTC.

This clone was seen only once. The CDR3 is CASSPPTGGLVSFNEQFF. CDR3 nucleotides: TGTGCCAGCAGCCCACCCACCGGGGGACTAGTCTCTTTCAATGAGCAGTTCTTC. The V gene is TRBV7-2, the J gene TRBJ2-1, with 8 bases aligning to TRBD2. The CDR3 totals 18 residues. V gave up 5 bases and J gave up 6 bases; unmatched junction bases: 18. Germline V CDR1 and CDR2: SGHTA, FQGNSA.

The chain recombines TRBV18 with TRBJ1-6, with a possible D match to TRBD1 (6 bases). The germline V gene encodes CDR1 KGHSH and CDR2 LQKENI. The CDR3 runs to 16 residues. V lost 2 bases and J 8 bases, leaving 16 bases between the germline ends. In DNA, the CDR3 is TGTGCCAGCTCACCAGTCGGGGGGGCCGGTGATTCACCCCTCCACTTT. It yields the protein CASSPVGGAGDSPLHF.

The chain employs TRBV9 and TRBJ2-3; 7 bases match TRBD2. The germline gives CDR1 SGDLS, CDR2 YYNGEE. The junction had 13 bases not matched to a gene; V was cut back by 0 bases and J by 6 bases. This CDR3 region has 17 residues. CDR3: CASSVAPLTLAADTQYF. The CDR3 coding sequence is TGTGCCAGCAGCGTAGCGCCACTAACGCTAGCGGCCGATACGCAGTATTTT.

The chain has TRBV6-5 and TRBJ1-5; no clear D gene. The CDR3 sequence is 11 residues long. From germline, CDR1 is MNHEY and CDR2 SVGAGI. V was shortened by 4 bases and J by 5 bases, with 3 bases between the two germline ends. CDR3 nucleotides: TGTGCCAGCAGTTCATATCAGCCCCAGCATTTT. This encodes CASSSYQPQHF.

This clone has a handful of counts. Here the CDR3 DNA reads TGCGCCAGCAGCCTGACGACAGGAGCCGGTCAGCCCCAGCATTTT. Its translation: CASSLTTGAGQPQHF. The chain has TRBV5-1 and TRBJ1-5; weak D call: TRBD1 (6 bases). Germline V gene sequence: CDR1 SGHRS, CDR2 YFSETQ. Trimming removed 4 bases at V and 6 bases at J, with 17 bases between. This CDR3 is 15 amino acids long. The whole variable domain, filled in from reference TRBV5-1 and TRBJ1-5, reads KAGVTQTPRYLIKTRGQQVTLSCSPISGHRSVSWYQQTPGQGLQFLFEYFSETQRNKGNFPGRFSGRQFSNSRSEMNVSTLELGDSALYLCASSLTTGAGQPQHFGDGTRLSIL.